This T cell receptor (beta chain) was obtained from a study of cytomegalovirus exposure and HLA in healthy donors. Details on this clone: No antigen is known for it.

Study-wide results and limits: Among the most significant clusters, several appeared linked to common viral pathogens in a later analysis. In a later analysis, CMV-associated beta chains were mostly HLA-associated, it appeared.

CDR1 and CDR2 from the germline V gene are ENHRY and SYGVKD. CDR3 length: 14 residues. J was trimmed by 4 bases and V by 3 bases; bases with no gene match: 2. With 60 Vbeta and 13 Jbeta primers, the PCR was carried out. Using immunoSEQ multiplex PCR, the repertoire was profiled, and TCRdb retains in-frame clones only, with some absent. Among about 160,000 clones listed, roughly 79% were seen once. V usage is TRBV10-3 and J usage is TRBJ1-4, with TRBD1 matching over 7 bases. The specimen sequenced was PBMCs. This receptor was taken from a woman aged 35 to 49 in good health and CMV-seronegative. This chain's CDR3 is CAISEGQVNEKLFF. The CDR3 nucleotides are TGTGCCATCAGTGAAGGACAGGTTAATGAAAAACTGTTTTTT.